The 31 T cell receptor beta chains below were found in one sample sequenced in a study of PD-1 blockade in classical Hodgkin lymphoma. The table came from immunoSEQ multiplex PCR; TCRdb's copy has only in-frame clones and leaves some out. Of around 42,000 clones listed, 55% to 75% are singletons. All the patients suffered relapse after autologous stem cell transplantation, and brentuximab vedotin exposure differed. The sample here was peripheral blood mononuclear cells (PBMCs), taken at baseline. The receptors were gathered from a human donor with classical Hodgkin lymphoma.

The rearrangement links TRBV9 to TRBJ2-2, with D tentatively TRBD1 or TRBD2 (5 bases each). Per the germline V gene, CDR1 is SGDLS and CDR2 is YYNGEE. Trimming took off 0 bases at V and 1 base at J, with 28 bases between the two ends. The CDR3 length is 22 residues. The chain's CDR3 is CASSVGTKAVLSGQLNTGELFF. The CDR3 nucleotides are TGTGCCAGCAGCGTAGGTACAAAAGCCGTATTGAGCGGACAACTGAACACCGGGGAGCTGTTTTTT.

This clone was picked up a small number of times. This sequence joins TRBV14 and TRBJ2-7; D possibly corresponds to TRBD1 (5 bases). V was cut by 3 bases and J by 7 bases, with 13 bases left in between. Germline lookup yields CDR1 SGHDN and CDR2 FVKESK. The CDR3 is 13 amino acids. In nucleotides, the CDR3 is TGTGCCAGCAGCCATGACAGTGCTAGAGAGCAGTACTTC. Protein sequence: CASSHDSAREQYF.

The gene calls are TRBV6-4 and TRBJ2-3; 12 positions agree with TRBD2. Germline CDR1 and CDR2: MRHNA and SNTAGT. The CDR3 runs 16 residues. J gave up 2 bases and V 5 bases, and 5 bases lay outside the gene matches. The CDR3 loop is CASSKTSGGHTDTQYF. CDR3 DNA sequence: TGTGCCAGCAGTAAGACTAGCGGGGGTCACACAGATACGCAGTATTTT.

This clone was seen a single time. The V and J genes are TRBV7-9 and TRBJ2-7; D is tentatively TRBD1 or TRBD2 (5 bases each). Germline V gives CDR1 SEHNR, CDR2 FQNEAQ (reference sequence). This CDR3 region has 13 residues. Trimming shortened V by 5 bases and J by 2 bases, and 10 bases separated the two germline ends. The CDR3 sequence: CASSDKGPYEQYF. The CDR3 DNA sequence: TGTGCCAGCAGCGATAAGGGACCCTACGAGCAGTACTTC.

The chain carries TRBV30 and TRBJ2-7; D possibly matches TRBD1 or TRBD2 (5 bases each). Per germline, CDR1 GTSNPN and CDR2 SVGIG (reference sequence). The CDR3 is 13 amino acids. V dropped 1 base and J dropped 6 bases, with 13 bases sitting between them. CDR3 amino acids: CAWSAGDLREQYF. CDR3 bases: TGTGCCTGGAGTGCCGGGGACCTACGCGAGCAGTACTTC.

CDR3 sequence (DNA): TGTGCCAGCAGCTTAGCCATCCCTCCCTACGAGCAGTACTTC. This encodes CASSLAIPPYEQYF. The rearrangement uses TRBV5-8 and TRBJ2-7; D is uncertain. Germline CDR1 reads SGHTS; CDR2 reads YDEGEE. Trimming removed 2 bases at V and 2 bases at J, with 11 bases between. The CDR3 has 14 residues. The whole variable domain, filled in from reference TRBV5-8 and TRBJ2-7, reads EAGVTQSPTHLIKTRGQQATLRCSPISGHTSVYWYQQALGLGLQFLLWYDEGEERNRGNFPPRFSGRQFPNYSSELNVNALELEDSALYLCASSLAIPPYEQYFGPGTRLTVT.

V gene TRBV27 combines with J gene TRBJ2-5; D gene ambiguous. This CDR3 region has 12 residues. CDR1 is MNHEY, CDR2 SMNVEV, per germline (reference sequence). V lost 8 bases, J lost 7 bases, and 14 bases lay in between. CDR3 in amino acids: CASQAPSGTQYF. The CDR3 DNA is TGTGCCAGCCAAGCCCCATCAGGGACCCAGTACTTC.

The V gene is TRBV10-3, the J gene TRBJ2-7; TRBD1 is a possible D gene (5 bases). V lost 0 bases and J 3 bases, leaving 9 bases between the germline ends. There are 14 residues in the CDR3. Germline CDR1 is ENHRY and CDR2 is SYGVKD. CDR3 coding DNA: TGTGCCATCAGTGAGTCGATAGGGGTCTACGAGCAGTACTTC. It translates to CAISESIGVYEQYF.

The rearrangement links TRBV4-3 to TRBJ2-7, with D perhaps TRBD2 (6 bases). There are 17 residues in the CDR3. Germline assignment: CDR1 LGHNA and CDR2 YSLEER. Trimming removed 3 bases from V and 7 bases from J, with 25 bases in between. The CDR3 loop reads CASSQASTGTPSWEQYF. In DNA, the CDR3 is TGCGCCAGCAGCCAGGCATCTACCGGGACTCCCTCTTGGGAGCAGTACTTC.

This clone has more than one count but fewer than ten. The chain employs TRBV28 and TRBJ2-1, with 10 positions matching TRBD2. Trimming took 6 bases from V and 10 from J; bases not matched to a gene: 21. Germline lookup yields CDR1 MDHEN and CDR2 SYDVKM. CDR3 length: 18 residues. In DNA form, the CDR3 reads TGTGCCAGCAGCACTACGAATTTGACTAGCGGGTCGGGCGGAGAGCAGTTCTTC. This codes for CASSTTNLTSGSGGEQFF.

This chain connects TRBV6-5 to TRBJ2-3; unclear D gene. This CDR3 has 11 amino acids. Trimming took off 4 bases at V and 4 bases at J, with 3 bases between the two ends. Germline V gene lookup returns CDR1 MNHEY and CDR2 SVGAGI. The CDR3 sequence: CASSFADTQYF. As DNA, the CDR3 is TGTGCCAGCAGTTTCGCAGATACGCAGTATTTT.

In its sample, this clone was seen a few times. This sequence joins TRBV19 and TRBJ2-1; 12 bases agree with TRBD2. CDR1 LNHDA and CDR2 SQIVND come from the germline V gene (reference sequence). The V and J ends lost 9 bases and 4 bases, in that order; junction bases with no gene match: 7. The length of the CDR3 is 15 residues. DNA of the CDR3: TGTGCCAGCGCGACTAGCGGGAGTAGTTACAATGAGCAGTTCTTC. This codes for CASATSGSSYNEQFF.

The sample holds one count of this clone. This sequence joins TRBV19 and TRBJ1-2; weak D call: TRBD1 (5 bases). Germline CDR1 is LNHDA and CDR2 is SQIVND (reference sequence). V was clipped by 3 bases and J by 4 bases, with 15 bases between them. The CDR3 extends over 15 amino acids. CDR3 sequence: CASSIRGDRFYGYTF. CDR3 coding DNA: TGTGCCAGTAGTATTCGGGGTGACAGATTCTATGGCTACACCTTC.

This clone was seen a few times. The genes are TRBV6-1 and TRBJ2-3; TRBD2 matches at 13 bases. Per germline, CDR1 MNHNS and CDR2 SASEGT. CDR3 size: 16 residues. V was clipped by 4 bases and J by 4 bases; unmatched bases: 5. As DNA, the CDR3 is TGTGCCAGCAGTGGACGACTAGCGGGGGGCCCAGATACGCAGTATTTT. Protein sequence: CASSGRLAGGPDTQYF.

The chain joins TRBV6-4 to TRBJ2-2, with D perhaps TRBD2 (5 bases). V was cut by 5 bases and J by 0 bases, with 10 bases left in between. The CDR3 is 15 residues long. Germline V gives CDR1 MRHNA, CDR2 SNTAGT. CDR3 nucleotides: TGTGCCAGCAGTCGAAGCGGTACGAACACCGGGGAGCTGTTTTTT. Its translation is CASSRSGTNTGELFF.

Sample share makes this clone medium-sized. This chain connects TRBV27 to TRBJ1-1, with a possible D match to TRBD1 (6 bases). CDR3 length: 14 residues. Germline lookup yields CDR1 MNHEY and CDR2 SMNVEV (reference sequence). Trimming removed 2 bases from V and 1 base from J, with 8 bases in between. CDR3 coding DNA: TGTGCCAGCAGTTTACAGGGGTCGAACACTGAAGCTTTCTTT. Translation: CASSLQGSNTEAFF.

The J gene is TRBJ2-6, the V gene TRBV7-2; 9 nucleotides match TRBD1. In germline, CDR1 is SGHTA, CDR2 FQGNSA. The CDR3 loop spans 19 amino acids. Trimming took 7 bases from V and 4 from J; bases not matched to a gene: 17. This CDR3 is CASTQPWGTGRVGANVLTF. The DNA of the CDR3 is TGTGCCAGCACCCAGCCGTGGGGGACAGGGAGGGTAGGGGCCAACGTCCTGACTTTC.

Here the CDR3 DNA reads TGCGCGGGGACTAGCTCTAATGAGCAGTTCTTC. It translates to CAGTSSNEQFF. The chain employs TRBV29-1 and TRBJ2-1, with 9 bases fitting TRBD2. Germline CDR1 is SQVTM and CDR2 is ANQGSEA. This CDR3 is built from 11 residues.

Here the CDR3 reads CASSYQDGVNYGYTF. CDR3 coding DNA: TGTGCCAGCAGTTATCAGGACGGAGTTAACTATGGCTACACCTTC. The gene calls are TRBV28 and TRBJ1-2; no definite D call. Germline V CDR1 and CDR2: MDHEN, SYDVKM. The V end lost 4 bases, the J end lost 1 base, and 13 bases lay between the germline ends. The CDR3 runs 15 residues.

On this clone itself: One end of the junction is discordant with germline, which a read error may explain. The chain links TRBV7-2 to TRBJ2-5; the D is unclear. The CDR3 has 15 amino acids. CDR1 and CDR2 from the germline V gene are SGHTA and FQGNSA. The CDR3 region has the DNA TGCGCCAGCAGCCAAGATTGGTCAGGAAAGAAGACCCAGTACTTC. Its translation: CASSQDWSGKKTQYF.

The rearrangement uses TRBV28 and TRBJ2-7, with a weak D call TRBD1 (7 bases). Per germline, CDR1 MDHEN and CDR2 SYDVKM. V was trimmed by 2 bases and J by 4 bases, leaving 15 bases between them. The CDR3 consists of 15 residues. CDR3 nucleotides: TGTGCCAGCAGTTTACCGCGACAGGGACTGTACGAGCAGTACTTC. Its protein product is CASSLPRQGLYEQYF. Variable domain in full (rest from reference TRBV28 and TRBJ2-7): DVKVTQSSRYLVKRTGEKVFLECVQDMDHENMFWYRQDPGLGLRLIYFSYDVKMKEKGDIPEGYSVSREKKERFSLILESASTNQTSMYLCASSLPRQGLYEQYFGPGTRLTVT.

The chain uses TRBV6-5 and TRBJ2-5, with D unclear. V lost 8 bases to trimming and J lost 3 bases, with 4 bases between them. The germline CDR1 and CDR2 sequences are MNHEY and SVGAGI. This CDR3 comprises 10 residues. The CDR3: CASGEETQYF. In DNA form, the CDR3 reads TGTGCCAGCGGTGAAGAGACCCAGTACTTC.

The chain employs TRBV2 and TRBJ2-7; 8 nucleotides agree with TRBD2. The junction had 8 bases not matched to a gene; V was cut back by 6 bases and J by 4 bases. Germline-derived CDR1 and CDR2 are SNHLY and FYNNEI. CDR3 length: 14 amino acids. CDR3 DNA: TGTGCCAGCAGCCCGGGACTAGATTGGTACGAGCAGTACTTC. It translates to CASSPGLDWYEQYF. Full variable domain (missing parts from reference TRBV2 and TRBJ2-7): EPEVTQTPSHQVTQMGQEVILRCVPISNHLYFYWYRQILGQKVEFLVSFYNNEISEKSEIFDDQFSVERPDGSNFTLKIRSTKLEDSAMYFCASSPGLDWYEQYFGPGTRLTVT.

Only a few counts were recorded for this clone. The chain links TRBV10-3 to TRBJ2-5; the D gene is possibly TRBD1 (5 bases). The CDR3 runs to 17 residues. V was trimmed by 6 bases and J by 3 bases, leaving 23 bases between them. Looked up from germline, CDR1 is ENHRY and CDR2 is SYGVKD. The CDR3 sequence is CAIRPGPRAREEETQYF. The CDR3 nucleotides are TGTGCCATCAGACCAGGACCCAGGGCCCGAGAAGAAGAGACCCAGTACTTC.

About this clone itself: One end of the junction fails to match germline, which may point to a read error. CDR3 region: CASSPGRLGTGELFF. CDR3 in DNA: TGTGCTAGCAGCCCCGGGCGATTGGGCACCGGGGAGCTGTTTTTT. The chain recombines TRBV7-7 with TRBJ2-2; D is unclear. This CDR3 contains 15 residues. In germline, CDR1 is SSHAT, CDR2 FNYEAQ (reference sequence).

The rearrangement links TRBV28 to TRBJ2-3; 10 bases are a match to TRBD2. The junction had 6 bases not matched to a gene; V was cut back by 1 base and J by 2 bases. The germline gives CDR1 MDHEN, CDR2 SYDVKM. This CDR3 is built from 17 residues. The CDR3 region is CASSLSLTSGITDTQYF. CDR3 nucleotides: TGTGCCAGCAGTTTATCGCTTACTAGCGGGATCACAGATACGCAGTATTTT.

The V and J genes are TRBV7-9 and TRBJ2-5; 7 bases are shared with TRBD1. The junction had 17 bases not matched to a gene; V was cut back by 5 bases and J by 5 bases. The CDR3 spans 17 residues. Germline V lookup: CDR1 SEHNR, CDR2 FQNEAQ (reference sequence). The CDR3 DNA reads TGTGCCAGCAGCCCCGGGTCCGGACAGGAACTCTTTGAGACCCAGTACTTC. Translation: CASSPGSGQELFETQYF. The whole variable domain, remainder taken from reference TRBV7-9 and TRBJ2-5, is DTGVSQNPRHKITKRGQNVTFRCDPISEHNRLYWYRQTLGQGPEFLTYFQNEAQLEKSRLLSDRFSAERPKGSFSTLEIQRTEQGDSAMYLCASSPGSGQELFETQYFGPGTRLLVL.

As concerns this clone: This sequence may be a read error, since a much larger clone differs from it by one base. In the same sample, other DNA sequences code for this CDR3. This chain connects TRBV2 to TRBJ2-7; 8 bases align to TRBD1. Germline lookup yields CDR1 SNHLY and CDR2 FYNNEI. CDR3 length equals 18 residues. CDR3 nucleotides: TGCGCCAGCAGCGTTTCCGGGACAGGCTCCCAGTTGGGGTACGAGCAGTACTTC. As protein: CASSVSGTGSQLGYEQYF.

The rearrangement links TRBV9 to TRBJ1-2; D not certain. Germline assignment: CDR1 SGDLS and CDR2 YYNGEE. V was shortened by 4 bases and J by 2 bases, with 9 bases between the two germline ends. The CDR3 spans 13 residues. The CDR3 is CASSNHKNYGYTF. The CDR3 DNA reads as TGTGCCAGCAGCAACCACAAGAACTATGGCTACACCTTC. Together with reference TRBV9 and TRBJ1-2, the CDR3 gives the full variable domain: DSGVTQTPKHLITATGQRVTLRCSPRSGDLSVYWYQQSLDQGLQFLIQYYNGEERAKGNILERFSAQQFPDLHSELNLSSLELGDSALYFCASSNHKNYGYTFGSGTRLTVV.

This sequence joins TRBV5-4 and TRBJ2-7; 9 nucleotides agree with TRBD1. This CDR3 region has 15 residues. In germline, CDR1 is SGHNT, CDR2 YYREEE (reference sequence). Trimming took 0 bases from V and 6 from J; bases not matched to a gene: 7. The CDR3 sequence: CASSLARGQGAEQYF. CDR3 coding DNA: TGTGCCAGCAGCTTGGCCCGGGGACAGGGAGCCGAGCAGTACTTC. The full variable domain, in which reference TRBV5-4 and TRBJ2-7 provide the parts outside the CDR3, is ETGVTQSPTHLIKTRGQQVTLRCSSQSGHNTVSWYQQALGQGPQFIFQYYREEENGRGNFPPRFSGLQFPNYSSELNVNALELDDSALYLCASSLARGQGAEQYFGPGTRLTVT.

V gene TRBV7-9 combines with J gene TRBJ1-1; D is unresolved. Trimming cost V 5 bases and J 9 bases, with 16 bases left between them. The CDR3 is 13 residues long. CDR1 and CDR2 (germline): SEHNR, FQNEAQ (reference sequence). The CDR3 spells CASSILTGNQAFF. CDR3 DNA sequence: TGTGCCAGCAGCATCCTGACGGGAAACCAAGCTTTCTTT.